Presented here are 27 T cell receptor beta chains from one specimen sequenced in a study of CD4 and CD8 cells across lung adenocarcinoma regions. TCRdb itself ran the PCR reads through MiXCR, one entry per CDR3 protein. This table has nearly 7,000 distinct CDR3 sequences, roughly 54% appearing once. The sequencing sample was made of CD8+ T cells from the center of a lung tumor. All receptors come from a male donor with lung adenocarcinoma. The CD4 and CD8 labels of this study may be unreliable.

This clonotype counts as large. The chain has TRBV27 and TRBJ2-3; 7 bases are a match to TRBD2. Trimming took 4 bases from V and 0 from J; bases not matched to a gene: 13. Germline V gene data show CDR1 as MNHEY and CDR2 as SMNVEV (reference sequence). This CDR3 has 18 amino acids. CDR3 in DNA: TGTGCCAGCAGTTCCTCCTTTAGGGAGGGTGCTAGCACAGATACGCAGTATTTT. As protein: CASSSSFREGASTDTQYF.

This chain connects TRBV27 to TRBJ2-4; 7 bases agree with TRBD1. Germline V gene lookup returns CDR1 MNHEY and CDR2 SMNVEV (reference sequence). J was trimmed by 0 bases and V by 6 bases; bases with no gene match: 8. The CDR3 runs 16 residues. The CDR3 nucleotides read TGTGCCAGCAGCTTAACAGGGGTCCTAGCCAAAAACATTCAGTACTTC. As protein: CASSLTGVLAKNIQYF.

This clonotype was counted between two and nine times. The V gene is TRBV11-3, the J gene TRBJ2-1; TRBD2 aligns across 8 bases. Germline values: CDR1 SGHNT, CDR2 YENEEA. The CDR3 runs 16 residues. Unmatched junction bases numbered 8, after V lost 5 bases and J lost 2 bases. The CDR3 bases are TGTGCCAGCAGCCTGGGACTAGTAAGGCCCTACAATGAGCAGTTCTTC. Protein product: CASSLGLVRPYNEQFF.

This clonotype was seen more than once but under ten times. This chain links TRBV10-3 with TRBJ2-3; 7 bases align to TRBD2. The CDR3 consists of 12 residues. In germline, CDR1 is ENHRY, CDR2 SYGVKD. V gave up 11 bases and J gave up 1 base; unmatched junction bases: 3. Written as DNA, the CDR3 is TGTGCCGTCCTAGCGGGCACAGATACGCAGTATTTT. This codes for CAVLAGTDTQYF.

Notes on this clonotype: An end of the junction differs from the germline gene, which may be a read error. CDR3 sequence (DNA): TGTGCCAACTCCGGGACTAGCGGGAGTGGAGATGCGCAGTATTTC. Translated, it gives CANSGTSGSGDAQYF. The chain has TRBV10-3 and TRBJ2-3, with TRBD2 matching 14 bases. The CDR3 contains 15 residues. CDR1 is ENHRY and CDR2 is SYGVKD in the germline V gene.

Worth noting for this clonotype: A much larger clonotype is one base distant, so this may be a read error. The chain has TRBV6-5 and TRBJ2-1, with 10 bases lining up with TRBD2. The J call may be wrong; the DNA end is better matched by TRBJ2-7. Germline assignment: CDR1 MNHEY and CDR2 SVGAGI. The CDR3 is 18 amino acids. The CDR3 protein is CASSYAGTSASSYNEQYF. CDR3 bases: TGTGCCAGCAGTTACGCCGGGACTAGCGCCTCCTCCTACAATGAGCAGTACTTC.

Points on this clonotype: Sequence at one end of the junction differs from germline and may be a read error. The V and J genes are TRBV6-1 and TRBJ2-2; D tentatively reads TRBD1 or TRBD2 (5 bases each). Germline loops: CDR1 MNHNS, CDR2 SASEGT. CDR3 length equals 12 residues. The DNA of the CDR3 is TGTGCCAGCACCCTCAACACCGGGGCGCAGTTCTTT. Protein: CASTLNTGAQFF.

This chain links TRBV4-1 with TRBJ2-1; 7 positions agree with TRBD2. Near its end, the DNA agrees better with TRBJ2-7, so the J call may be wrong. The germline V gene encodes CDR1 MGHRA and CDR2 YSYEKL. CDR3 size: 15 residues. The CDR3 here is CASSQDASGVYEQYF. The CDR3 DNA reads as TGCGCCAGCAGCCAAGATGCTAGCGGAGTCTACGAGCAGTACTTC.

The V and J genes are TRBV30 and TRBJ1-2, with D perhaps TRBD1 (6 bases). V shed 3 bases and J shed 3 bases, with 14 bases lying between them. The CDR3 runs 14 residues. The germline V gene encodes CDR1 GTSNPN and CDR2 SVGIG (reference sequence). The CDR3 is CAWRPTDSYYGYTF. DNA for the CDR3: TGTGCCTGGAGACCCACGGACAGTTACTATGGCTACACCTTC.

Points on this clonotype: Compared with germline, one end of the junction differs, possibly owing to a read error. The V and J genes are TRBV6-1 and TRBJ2-5; possible D gene TRBD2, 6 bases. The CDR3 has 15 residues. The germline gives CDR1 MNHNS, CDR2 SASEGT. DNA for the CDR3: TGTGCCAGCAGTGAAGGTTGGGGGGTCAAAGATACGCAGTATTTC. It encodes CASSEGWGVKDTQYF.

The chain uses TRBV6-1 and TRBJ2-4; the D gene could be TRBD1 or TRBD2 (6 bases each). This CDR3 region has 15 residues. The germline CDR1 and CDR2 sequences are MNHNS and SASEGT. V was pared by 11 bases and J by 13 bases, with 30 bases between. The CDR3 nucleotides read TGTGCCGGGAGTGACGGGGGCCTCCACCAAGAGACGCAGTACTTC. It translates to CAGSDGGLHQETQYF.

Regarding this clonotype: Relative to the germline gene, one junction end is altered; a read error may explain this. This chain uses TRBV10-3 with TRBJ2-5; D assignment may be TRBD1 or TRBD2 (6 bases each). From germline, CDR1 is ENHRY and CDR2 SYGVKD. This CDR3 contains 15 residues. The CDR3 bases are TGTGCCGGGGGGCAAGGTTGGGGTGACAAAGATACCCAGTATTTC. Encoded protein: CAGGQGWGDKDTQYF.

The chain recombines TRBV10-2 with TRBJ2-1, with 10 nucleotides matching TRBD1. V was clipped by 8 bases and J by 3 bases; unmatched bases: 7. Germline CDR1 reads WSHSY; CDR2 reads SAAADI. The CDR3 is made up of 15 amino acids. The CDR3 spells CASGTGVGNYNEQFF. The CDR3 bases are TGCGCCAGCGGGACAGGGGTCGGCAACTACAATGAGCAGTTCTTC.

Comment on this clonotype: At one end the junction does not follow the germline gene, possibly because of a read error. This sequence joins TRBV6-1 and TRBJ2-3; TRBD2 is a possible D gene (7 bases). The germline V gene has CDR1 MNHNS and CDR2 SASEGT. The CDR3 is 15 amino acids. This CDR3 reads CARGEGGGDPDTQYF. The CDR3 DNA follows: TGTGCCAGGGGTGAAGGGGGGGGGGACCCAGATACGCAGTATTTC.

By share, this clonotype ranks as medium-sized. The V gene is TRBV27, the J gene TRBJ2-5, with 12 bases fitting TRBD2. J was trimmed by 5 bases and V by 5 bases; bases with no gene match: 12. The CDR3 spans 17 residues. The germline CDR1 and CDR2 sequences are MNHEY and SMNVEV (reference sequence). This chain's CDR3 is CASSPFGLAGSRETQYF. CDR3 sequence (DNA): TGTGCCAGCAGTCCTTTCGGACTAGCGGGATCTCGGGAGACCCAGTACTTC.

The chain joins TRBV6-1 to TRBJ2-3, with TRBD1 matching over 11 bases. The J call could be wrong; TRBJ2-1 is a better fit for the DNA end. The CDR3 sequence is 14 residues long. Germline assignment: CDR1 MNHNS and CDR2 SASEGT. The CDR3 region has the DNA TGTGCCAGCAGTCCACGGACAGGGGGCATGGGGCAGTTCTTC. This translates into CASSPRTGGMGQFF.

The rearrangement uses TRBV25-1 and TRBJ2-5; maybe TRBD2 (6 bases). Germline CDR1 reads MGHDK; CDR2 reads SYGVNS. The V and J ends lost 8 bases and 1 base respectively, with 20 bases between them. The CDR3 has 16 residues. The CDR3 DNA follows: TGTGCCAGCGCTCGGACCGGGGGAGCTAGCCAAGAGACCCAGTACTTC. Protein: CASARTGGASQETQYF.

To note about this clonotype: A read error may account for a junction end that differs from germline. The chain couples TRBV10-3 to TRBJ2-3; D possibly corresponds to TRBD1 (6 bases). The V gene's germline CDR1 is ENHRY and CDR2 SYGVKD. The CDR3 is 13 amino acids. This CDR3 reads CAIKARRTDTQFF. CDR3 sequence (DNA): TGTGCCATCAAGGCTCGGAGGACAGATACGCAGTTTTTT.

The chain is built from TRBV6-5 and TRBJ2-1; D is uncertain. The DNA end is a closer match to TRBJ2-7, so the J assignment may be wrong. The CDR3 spans 13 residues. The germline CDR1 and CDR2 sequences are MNHEY and SVGAGI. The CDR3 DNA is TGTGCCAGCAGTTATACGTGGAACAATGAGCAGTACTTC. It specifies CASSYTWNNEQYF.

This clonotype is judged medium-sized (0.01 to 0.1%). The chain has TRBV12-3 or TRBV12-4 and TRBJ2-5; 8 bases fit TRBD2. This CDR3 has 15 amino acids. V shed 3 bases, J shed 2 bases, and the junction held 5 bases outside the gene matches. DNA of the CDR3: TGTGCCAGCAGTTTGGCCCCTAGCGGGCAAGAGACCCAGTACTTC. It encodes CASSLAPSGQETQYF.

The gene calls are TRBV14 and TRBJ1-2, with no clear D. With 1 base removed from V and 4 bases from J, the gap between germline ends came to 10 bases. The CDR3 contains 14 residues. The germline gives CDR1 SGHDN, CDR2 FVKESK. This chain's CDR3 is CASSQGSESYGYTF. In nucleotides, the CDR3 is TGTGCCAGCAGCCAAGGATCCGAATCCTATGGCTACACCTTC.

The gene calls are TRBV6-1 and TRBJ2-7; 8 positions match TRBD1. Trimming at V came to 3 bases and at J to 1 base, leaving 8 bases not matched to a gene. Germline CDR1 reads MNHNS; CDR2 reads SASEGT. The CDR3 sequence is 16 residues long. For the CDR3, the DNA is TGTGCCAGCAGTGAGACAGGGGACCTAAGTTCCTACGAGCAGTACTTC. It specifies CASSETGDLSSYEQYF.

About this clonotype: Relative to the germline gene, one junction end is altered; a read error may explain this. V and J are TRBV12-3 or TRBV12-4 and TRBJ2-5; 8 nucleotides align to TRBD1. This CDR3 spans 15 amino acids. CDR3 in amino acids: CGRGPGRGGQETQYF. The CDR3 region has the DNA TGTGGCAGGGGGCCGGGCCGCGGCGGCCAAGAGACGCAGTATTTC.

The V call is TRBV10-3, the J call TRBJ2-1, with 7 positions matching TRBD2. The junction had 21 bases not matched to a gene; V was cut back by 10 bases and J by 12 bases. The germline V gene has CDR1 ENHRY and CDR2 SYGVKD. The CDR3 totals 15 residues. The CDR3 coding sequence is TGTGCCAACTCCGGCACTAGCGTGAGTGGAGATACGCAGTTCTTC. The encoded protein is CANSGTSVSGDTQFF.

As concerns this clonotype: A junction end diverges from the germline sequence, so it may reflect a read error. The chain couples TRBV6-1 to TRBJ2-3; tentative D call: TRBD2 (5 bases). This CDR3 contains 12 residues. Germline-derived CDR1 and CDR2 are MNHNS and SASEGT. Here the CDR3 DNA reads TGTGCCAGGAGCGGTAGCCCAGAGACGCAGTATTTC. This encodes CARSGSPETQYF.

This rearrangement joins TRBV10-1 to TRBJ2-4; possibly TRBD2 for D (6 bases). The V end was cut by 8 bases, the J end by 13 bases, with 30 bases between. The V gene's germline CDR1 is WNHNN and CDR2 SYGVQD (reference sequence). CDR3 length: 16 residues. The CDR3 is CASAGSGVVDQDTQYF. CDR3 nucleotide sequence: TGCGCCAGCGCGGGGTCCGGGGTCGTTGACCAAGACACCCAGTACTTC.

V usage is TRBV27 and J usage is TRBJ2-3, with 10 bases that match TRBD2. CDR1 is MNHEY, CDR2 SMNVEV, per germline (reference sequence). The CDR3 totals 16 residues. After removal of 4 bases from V and 5 bases from J, the junction contained 9 bases not matched to a gene. CDR3 in DNA: TGTGCCAGCAGTTCCCGTCTAGCGGGAGACAAAGATACGCAGTATTTT. Its translation is CASSSRLAGDKDTQYF.